Below, 7 T cell receptor beta chains from the same sample are listed, as sequenced in a study of blood T cell repertoires in COVID-19. TCRdb's table, derived via immunoSEQ multiplex PCR, lists solely in-frame clones and lacks some. The data contain about 370,000 clones, around 90% of them singletons. Input material: peripheral blood. Source of these receptors: a man between 18 and 29 years old with active or convalescent COVID-19.

This clone was observed a single time. The rearrangement links TRBV28 to TRBJ1-5; possibly TRBD1 for D (6 bases). Deletions cut 7 bases from V and 4 bases from J, with 14 bases between. Germline V gene data show CDR1 as MDHEN and CDR2 as SYDVKM. This CDR3 is 14 amino acids long. CDR3 bases: TGTGCCAGCACCCTAGGACAGATTAATCAGCCCCAGCATTTT. It specifies CASTLGQINQPQHF.

In this sample, this clone turned up once. The genes are TRBV5-6 and TRBJ1-6; the D gene is possibly TRBD1 (6 bases). The V end was cut by 2 bases, the J end by 11 bases, with 17 bases between. CDR1 and CDR2 from the germline V gene are SGHDT and YYEEEE. CDR3 length equals 15 residues. In DNA form, the CDR3 reads TGTGCCAGCAGCTTAGCCGGGACACCGGATACACCCCTCCACTTT. It codes for CASSLAGTPDTPLHF.

This chain links TRBV5-6 with TRBJ1-2; TRBD1 agrees at 10 bases. The V gene's germline CDR1 is SGHDT and CDR2 YYEEEE. The CDR3 runs 14 residues. V was pared by 5 bases and J by 4 bases, with 5 bases of the junction left unmatched. Written as DNA, the CDR3 is TGTGCCAGCAGAGAGACAGGGGGCGGCTATGGCTACACCTTC. This translates into CASRETGGGYGYTF.

The genes are TRBV20-1 and TRBJ1-5; no clear D gene. The CDR3 contains 14 residues. Germline CDR1 and CDR2: DFQATT and SNEGSKA (reference sequence). Trimming removed 3 bases from V and 3 bases from J, with 12 bases in between. The CDR3 loop reads CSASNPGNNQPQHF. The CDR3 nucleotides are TGCAGTGCTAGTAACCCCGGGAACAATCAGCCCCAGCATTTT.

This chain uses TRBV4-3 with TRBJ2-1, with a possible D match to TRBD2 (6 bases). V was cut by 3 bases and J by 7 bases, with 19 bases left in between. The CDR3 sequence is 16 residues long. From germline, CDR1 is LGHNA and CDR2 YSLEER. The CDR3 DNA reads as TGCGCCAGCAGCCAGGTCGGGGGACGGGAGTCAAATGAGCAGTTCTTC. Amino acids: CASSQVGGRESNEQFF.

The CDR3 DNA sequence: TGCGCCAGCAGCCAAGATAAAATGCCGGGGCAGTTCTTC. Translation: CASSQDKMPGQFF. The J gene is TRBJ2-1, the V gene TRBV4-1; no definite D call. CDR1 is MGHRA, CDR2 YSYEKL, per germline. V was cut by 0 bases and J by 12 bases, with 12 bases left in between. This CDR3 spans 13 amino acids.

The chain joins TRBV4-1 to TRBJ2-2; 9 nucleotides line up with TRBD2. The CDR3 has 16 amino acids. The V segment lost 1 base and the J segment 8 bases; nucleotides outside the gene matches: 8. Germline CDR1 is MGHRA and CDR2 is YSYEKL. The CDR3 protein is CASSQGTSGWRGELFF. The CDR3 DNA reads as TGCGCCAGCAGCCAAGGTACTAGCGGGTGGCGAGGGGAGCTGTTTTTT.